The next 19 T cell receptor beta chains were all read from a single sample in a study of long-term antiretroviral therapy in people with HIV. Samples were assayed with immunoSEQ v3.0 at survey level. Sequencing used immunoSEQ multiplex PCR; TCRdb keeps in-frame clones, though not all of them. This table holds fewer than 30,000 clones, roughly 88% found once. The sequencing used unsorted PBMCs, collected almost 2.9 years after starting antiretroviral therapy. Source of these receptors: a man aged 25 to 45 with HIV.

This chain's CDR3 is CASSLYVTGASYEQYF. For the CDR3, the DNA is TGCGCCAGCAGCTTGTATGTGACAGGGGCGTCCTACGAGCAGTACTTC. The chain uses TRBV5-1 and TRBJ2-7; 8 bases map to TRBD1. The germline V gene has CDR1 SGHRS and CDR2 YFSETQ. J was trimmed by 1 base and V by 1 base; bases with no gene match: 7. The CDR3 has 16 amino acids.

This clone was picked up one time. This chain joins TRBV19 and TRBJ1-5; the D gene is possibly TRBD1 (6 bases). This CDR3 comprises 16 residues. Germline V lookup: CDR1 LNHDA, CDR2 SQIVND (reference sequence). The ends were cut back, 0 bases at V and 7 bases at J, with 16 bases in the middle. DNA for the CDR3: TGTGCCAGTAGTATAGACCCCAGGGGTTGGGGCCAGCCCCAGCATTTT. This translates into CASSIDPRGWGQPQHF.

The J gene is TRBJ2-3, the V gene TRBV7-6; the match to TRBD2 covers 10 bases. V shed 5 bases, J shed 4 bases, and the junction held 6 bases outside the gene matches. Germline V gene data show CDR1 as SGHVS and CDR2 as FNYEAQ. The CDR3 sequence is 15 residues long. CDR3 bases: TGTGCCAGCAGCCCGACTAGCGGGTGGTCAGATACGCAGTATTTT. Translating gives CASSPTSGWSDTQYF.

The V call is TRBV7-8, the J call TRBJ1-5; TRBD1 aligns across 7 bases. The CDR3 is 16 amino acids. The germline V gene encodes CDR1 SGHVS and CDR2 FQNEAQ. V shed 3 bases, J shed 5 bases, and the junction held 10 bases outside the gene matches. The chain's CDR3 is CASSFNPGGGYQPQHF. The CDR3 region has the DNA TGTGCCAGCAGCTTTAATCCAGGGGGTGGATATCAGCCCCAGCATTTT.

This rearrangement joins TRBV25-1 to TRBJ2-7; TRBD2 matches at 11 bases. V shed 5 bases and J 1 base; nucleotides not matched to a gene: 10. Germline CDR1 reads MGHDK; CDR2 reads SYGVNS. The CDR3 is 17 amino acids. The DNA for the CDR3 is TGTGCCAGCAGTCAGGGGCTAGCGGGAGGCCTTTCCTACGAGCAGTACTTC. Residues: CASSQGLAGGLSYEQYF.

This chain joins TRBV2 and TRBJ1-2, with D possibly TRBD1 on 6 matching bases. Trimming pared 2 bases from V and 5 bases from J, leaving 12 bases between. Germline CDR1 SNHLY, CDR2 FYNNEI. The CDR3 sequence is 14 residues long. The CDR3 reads CASSEKGGAYGYTF. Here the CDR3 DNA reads TGTGCCAGCAGTGAAAAGGGGGGTGCTTATGGCTACACCTTC.

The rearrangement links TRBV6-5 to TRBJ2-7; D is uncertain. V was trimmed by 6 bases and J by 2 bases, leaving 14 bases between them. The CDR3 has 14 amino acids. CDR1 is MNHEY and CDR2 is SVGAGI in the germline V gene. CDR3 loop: CASSSPGRPYEQYF. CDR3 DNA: TGTGCCAGCAGCTCTCCGGGCCGACCCTACGAGCAGTACTTC.

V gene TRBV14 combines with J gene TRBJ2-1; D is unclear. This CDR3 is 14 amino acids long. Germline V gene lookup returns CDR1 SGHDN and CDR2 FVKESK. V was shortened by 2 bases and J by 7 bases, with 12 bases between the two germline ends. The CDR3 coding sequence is TGTGCCAGCAGCCAATTAGGACCATTAAATGAGCAGTTCTTC. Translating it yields CASSQLGPLNEQFF.

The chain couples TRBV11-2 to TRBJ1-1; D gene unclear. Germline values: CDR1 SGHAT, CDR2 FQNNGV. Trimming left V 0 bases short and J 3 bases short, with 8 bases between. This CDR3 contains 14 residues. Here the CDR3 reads CASSLDSGHTEAFF. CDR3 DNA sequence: TGTGCCAGCAGCTTAGACTCCGGGCACACTGAAGCTTTCTTT. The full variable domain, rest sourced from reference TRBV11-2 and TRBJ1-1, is EAGVAQSPRYKIIEKRQSVAFWCNPISGHATLYWYQQILGQGPKLLIQFQNNGVVDDSQLPKDRFSAERLKGVDSTLKIQPAKLEDSAVYLCASSLDSGHTEAFFGQGTRLTVV.

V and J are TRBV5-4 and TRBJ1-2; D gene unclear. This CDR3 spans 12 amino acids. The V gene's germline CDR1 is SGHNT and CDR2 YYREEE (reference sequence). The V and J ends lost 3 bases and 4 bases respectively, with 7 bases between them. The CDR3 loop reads CASSSDPYGYTF. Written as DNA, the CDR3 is TGTGCCAGCAGCTCGGATCCCTATGGCTACACCTTC. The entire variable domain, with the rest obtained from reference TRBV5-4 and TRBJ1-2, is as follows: ETGVTQSPTHLIKTRGQQVTLRCSSQSGHNTVSWYQQALGQGPQFIFQYYREEENGRGNFPPRFSGLQFPNYSSELNVNALELDDSALYLCASSSDPYGYTFGSGTRLTVV.

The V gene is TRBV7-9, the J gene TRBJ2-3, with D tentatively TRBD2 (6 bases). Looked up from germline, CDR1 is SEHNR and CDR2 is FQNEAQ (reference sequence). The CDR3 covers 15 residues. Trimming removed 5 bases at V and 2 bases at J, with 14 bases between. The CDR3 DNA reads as TGTGCCAGCAGCATTGGGGGACTGGCCACAGATACGCAGTATTTT. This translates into CASSIGGLATDTQYF.

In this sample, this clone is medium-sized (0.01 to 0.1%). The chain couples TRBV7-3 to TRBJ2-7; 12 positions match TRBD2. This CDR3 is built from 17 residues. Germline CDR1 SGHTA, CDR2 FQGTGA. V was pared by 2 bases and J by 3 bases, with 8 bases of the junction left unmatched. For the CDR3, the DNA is TGTGCCAGCAGCTTAGCCCCCCTAGCGGGGGGGCACTACGAGCAGTACTTC. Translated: CASSLAPLAGGHYEQYF.

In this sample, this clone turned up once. The DNA for the CDR3 is TGCAGCGCCTTGGGTACTCCGGGGTGGGAGGGGTTCTTC. It specifies CSALGTPGWEGFF. The chain links TRBV29-1 to TRBJ2-1; 7 nucleotides line up with TRBD2. CDR3 length: 13 residues. V was pared by 7 bases and J by 15 bases, with 18 bases of the junction left unmatched. Germline V gene sequence: CDR1 SQVTM, CDR2 ANQGSEA.

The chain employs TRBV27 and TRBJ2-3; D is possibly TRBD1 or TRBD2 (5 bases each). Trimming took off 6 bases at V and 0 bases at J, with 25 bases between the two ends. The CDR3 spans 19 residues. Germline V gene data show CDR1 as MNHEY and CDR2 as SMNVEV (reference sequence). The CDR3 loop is CASRHQGTVRGPSTDTQYF. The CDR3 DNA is TGTGCCAGCAGACACCAGGGCACGGTGAGGGGACCAAGCACAGATACGCAGTATTTT.

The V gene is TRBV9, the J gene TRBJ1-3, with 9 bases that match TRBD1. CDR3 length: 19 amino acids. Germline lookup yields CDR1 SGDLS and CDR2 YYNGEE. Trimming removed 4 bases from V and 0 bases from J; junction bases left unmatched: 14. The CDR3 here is CASSNPPGQGINSGNTIYF. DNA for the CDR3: TGTGCCAGCAGCAATCCTCCGGGACAGGGTATTAACTCTGGAAACACCATATATTTT.

CDR3 in amino acids: CASSLAEAGGTDTQYF. CDR3 DNA: TGTGCCAGCAGCTTAGCGGAGGCGGGGGGCACAGATACGCAGTATTTT. J is TRBJ2-3 and V is TRBV7-2; 7 nucleotides align to TRBD2. Germline V gives CDR1 SGHTA, CDR2 FQGNSA. Trimming took 0 bases from V and 1 from J; bases not matched to a gene: 4. The CDR3 has 16 amino acids.

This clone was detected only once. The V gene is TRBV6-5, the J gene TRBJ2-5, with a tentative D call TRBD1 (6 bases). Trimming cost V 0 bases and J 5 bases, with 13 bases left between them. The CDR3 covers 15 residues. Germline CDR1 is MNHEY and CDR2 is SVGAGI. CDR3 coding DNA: TGTGCCAGCAGTTACTCGAGATGGGGGCCTGAGACCCAGTACTTC. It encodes CASSYSRWGPETQYF.

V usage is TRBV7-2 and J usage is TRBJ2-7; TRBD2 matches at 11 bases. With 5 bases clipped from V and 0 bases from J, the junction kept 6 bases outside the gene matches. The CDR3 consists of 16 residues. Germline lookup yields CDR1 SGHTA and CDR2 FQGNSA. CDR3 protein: CASSPGLAVTSYEQYF. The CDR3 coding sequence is TGTGCCAGCAGCCCGGGACTAGCGGTGACCTCCTACGAGCAGTACTTC.

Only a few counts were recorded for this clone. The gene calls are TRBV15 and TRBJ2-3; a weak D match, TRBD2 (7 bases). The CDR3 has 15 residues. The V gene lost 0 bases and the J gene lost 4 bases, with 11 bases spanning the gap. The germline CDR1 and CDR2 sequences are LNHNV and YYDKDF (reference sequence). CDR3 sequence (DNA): TGTGCCACCAGCAGAGATGGGGGGGCCCCAGATACGCAGTATTTT. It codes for CATSRDGGAPDTQYF.